These 10 T cell receptor beta chains share one sample of origin, sequenced in a study of blood T cell repertoires in COVID-19 (dated by TCRdb to 2019 to 2021). Library method: the immunoSEQ multiplex PCR assay. This immuneACCESS table, as held by TCRdb, lists in-frame sequences with V and J called but not all clones. Of the missing ones, under half trace to an unresolved V gene in checked studies; the others have no known cause. The sample records some 300,000 clones, 85% to 90% of which are singletons. The ten largest clonotypes hold roughly a tenth of the sample. The sequenced material came from PBMCs or T cells enriched from blood (not recorded which). The receptors come from a woman in her thirties who had recovered from COVID-19.

The chain couples TRBV5-4 to TRBJ2-2, with D tentatively TRBD2 (6 bases). Germline CDR1 SGHNT, CDR2 YYREEE (reference sequence). This CDR3 contains 17 residues. Trimming took off 3 bases at V and 0 bases at J, with 15 bases between the two ends. For the CDR3, the DNA is TGTGCCAGCAGCTGGGGAGGTGGCGGATCGAACACCGGGGAGCTGTTTTTT. The encoded protein is CASSWGGGGSNTGELFF.

The chain recombines TRBV6-6 with TRBJ2-3; TRBD2 aligns across 10 bases. Germline CDR1 MNHNY, CDR2 SVGAGI (reference sequence). The CDR3 has 17 amino acids. The V and J ends lost 6 bases and 0 bases, in that order; junction bases with no gene match: 9. The CDR3 spells CASRRIIAGGSTDTQYF. In nucleotides, the CDR3 is TGTGCCAGCAGGCGAATAATAGCGGGAGGAAGCACAGATACGCAGTATTTT.

This clone was detected only once. The chain employs TRBV4-1 and TRBJ2-7, with D uncertain. The V end lost 3 bases, the J end lost 3 bases, and 15 bases lay between the germline ends. The CDR3 consists of 15 residues. CDR1 MGHRA and CDR2 YSYEKL come from the germline V gene. This chain's CDR3 is CASSHGAFIRYEQYF. In DNA, the CDR3 is TGCGCCAGCAGCCACGGAGCCTTTATCCGCTACGAGCAGTACTTC.

This clone has a handful of counts. The chain has TRBV14 and TRBJ2-7; D uncertain. The CDR3 is made up of 13 amino acids. Trimming pared 3 bases from V and 6 bases from J, leaving 12 bases between. Germline lookup yields CDR1 SGHDN and CDR2 FVKESK. The CDR3 DNA reads as TGTGCCAGCAGCCACCATTGGAACAGCGAGCAGTACTTC. Residues: CASSHHWNSEQYF.

The chain combines TRBV18 with TRBJ2-1; perhaps TRBD2 as D (6 bases). V dropped 3 bases and J dropped 6 bases, with 12 bases sitting between them. This CDR3 is built from 14 residues. The germline V gene has CDR1 KGHSH and CDR2 LQKENI. In nucleotides, the CDR3 is TGTGCCAGCTCACCTTGGACTACACTCAATGAGCAGTTCTTC. This encodes CASSPWTTLNEQFF.

This clone was detected a few times. The genes are TRBV2 and TRBJ1-5; TRBD1 might be the D (5 bases). Germline loops: CDR1 SNHLY, CDR2 FYNNEI. The length of the CDR3 is 19 residues. The V end was cut by 5 bases, the J end by 0 bases, with 23 bases between. This CDR3 reads CASSTAKNQGVYSNQPQHF. The CDR3 nucleotides read TGTGCCAGCAGTACAGCCAAAAATCAGGGCGTATATAGCAATCAGCCCCAGCATTTT.

The chain joins TRBV6-6 to TRBJ2-3; TRBD2 aligns across 7 bases. This CDR3 contains 17 residues. Looked up from germline, CDR1 is MNHNY and CDR2 is SVGAGI (reference sequence). Losses at the gene ends were 5 bases for V and 4 bases for J; bases not matched to a gene: 15. CDR3 amino acids: CASSRRLTGGIADTQYF. CDR3 DNA sequence: TGTGCCAGCAGTCGCCGACTAACGGGAGGCATCGCAGATACGCAGTATTTT.

The chain uses TRBV30 and TRBJ1-3; D possibly corresponds to TRBD1 (6 bases). With 2 bases removed from V and 1 base from J, the gap between germline ends came to 6 bases. The CDR3 runs to 13 residues. In germline, CDR1 is GTSNPN, CDR2 SVGIG (reference sequence). CDR3 nucleotide sequence: TGTGCCTGGAGTACAGGGTCTGGAAACACCATATATTTT. It codes for CAWSTGSGNTIYF. The full variable domain, in which reference TRBV30 and TRBJ1-3 provide the parts outside the CDR3, is SQTIHQWPATLVQPVGSPLSLECTVEGTSNPNLYWYRQAAGRGLQLLFYSVGIGQISSEVPQNLSASRPQDRQFILSSKKLLLSDSGFYLCAWSTGSGNTIYFGEGSWLTVV.

The chain is built from TRBV7-3 and TRBJ2-1, with TRBD1 matching 9 bases. Germline CDR1 reads SGHTA; CDR2 reads FQGTGA. Losses at the gene ends were 5 bases for V and 7 bases for J; bases not matched to a gene: 9. CDR3 length: 15 amino acids. The CDR3 sequence is CASSEPNRGQNEQFF. CDR3 DNA: TGTGCCAGCAGCGAACCTAACAGGGGGCAGAATGAGCAGTTCTTC.

V is TRBV27 and J is TRBJ2-7, with 8 nucleotides matching TRBD1. The junction had 6 bases not matched to a gene; V was cut back by 3 bases and J by 2 bases. This CDR3 is 15 amino acids long. Germline-derived CDR1 and CDR2 are MNHEY and SMNVEV (reference sequence). Written as DNA, the CDR3 is TGTGCCAGCAGTTTGTGGACAGGGTTCCCCTACGAGCAGTACTTC. Translated, it gives CASSLWTGFPYEQYF.